The source of this T cell receptor (beta chain) is a study of T cells in Graves' hyperthyroidism and ophthalmopathy. Study-wide points: The model predicted ophthalmopathy a median approximately seven months before onset. A model using 13 V-J features told ophthalmopathy apart from stable hyperthyroidism.

This clonotype was detected many times. Its antigen is still unknown. Exclusion of patients followed from uncontrolled infection, other autoimmune disease, pregnancy or lactation. RNA transcripts gave rise to amplified TCR beta CDR3 regions. HTBI primers drove first-round RT-PCR of the TCR CDR3. MiXCR, applied by TCRdb to the multiplex PCR reads, yields one record per CDR3 protein. The sample contains fewer than 450,000 distinct CDR3 sequences, about 18% of which appear only once. The ends were cut back, 5 bases at V and 0 bases at J, with 23 bases in the middle. CDR3 length: 18 residues. The germline V gene encodes CDR1 MDHEN and CDR2 SYDVKM.

The rearrangement links TRBV28 to TRBJ2-7; no definite D call. This receptor was taken from a man between 18 and 35 years old with Graves' ophthalmopathy. Input material: blood. The CDR3 DNA follows: TGTGCCAGCAGTCTCCCCACGAGAAGCCAAATAATCTCCTACGAGCAGTACTTC. Protein: CASSLPTRSQIISYEQYF.